This TCR beta chain was documented in a study of CD8+CD57+ T cells in acquired aplastic anemia. Background on the study: Each DNA sample taken from sorted CD4+ and CD8+ cells came to about 3.2 ug on average.

The template used for profiling TCR beta VDJ and CDR3 was genomic DNA. Using its own MiXCR run on the reads, TCRdb lists one record per CDR3 protein. The sample lists fewer than 250,000 distinct CDR3 sequences, about half occurring once. This clonotype was picked up a small number of times. Trimming removed 0 bases from V and 5 bases from J, with 11 bases in between. The CDR3 sequence is 14 residues long. Germline CDR1 reads SGHDT; CDR2 reads YYEEEE. The clonotype originates from a human donor in good health, serving as a control. Sequencing used sorted CD4+, CD8+, or CD8+CD57+ T cells (not recorded which) from PBMCs. The chain employs TRBV5-6 and TRBJ1-1, with unresolved D. The CDR3 here is CASSLGAGGTEAFF. Here the CDR3 DNA reads TGTGCCAGCAGCTTGGGTGCAGGAGGAACTGAAGCTTTCTTT.